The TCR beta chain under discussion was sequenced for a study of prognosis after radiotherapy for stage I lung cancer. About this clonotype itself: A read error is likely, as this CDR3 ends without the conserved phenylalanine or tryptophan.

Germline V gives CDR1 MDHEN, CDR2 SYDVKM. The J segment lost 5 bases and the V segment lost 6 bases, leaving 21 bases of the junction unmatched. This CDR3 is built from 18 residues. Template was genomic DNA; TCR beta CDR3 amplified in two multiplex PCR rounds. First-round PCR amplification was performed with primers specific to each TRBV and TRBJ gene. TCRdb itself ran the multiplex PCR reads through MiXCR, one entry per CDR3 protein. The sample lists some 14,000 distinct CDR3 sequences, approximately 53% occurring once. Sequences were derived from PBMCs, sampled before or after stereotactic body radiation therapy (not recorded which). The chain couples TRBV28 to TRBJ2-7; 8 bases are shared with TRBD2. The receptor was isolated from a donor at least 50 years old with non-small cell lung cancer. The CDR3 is CASRAQRWGGGRRDEQYS. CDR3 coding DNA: TGTGCCAGCAGGGCCCAAAGGTGGGGCGGGGGGCGAAGGGACGAGCAGTACTCC.